The 30 T cell receptor beta chains reported below all come from one sample, sequenced in a study of glioma-infiltrating T cells after dendritic cell vaccination. Time point defined: after dendritic cell vaccination, including at tumor progression/relapse. TCRdb's table, derived via immunoSEQ multiplex PCR, lists solely in-frame clones and lacks some. Found here are tens of thousands of clones, about four fifths of them singletons; the top ten hold around 7%. The starting material was blood, obtained after dendritic cell vaccination. The receptors originated from a human donor with glioblastoma.

The chain couples TRBV7-6 to TRBJ2-5, with 8 bases matching TRBD1. The CDR3 has 15 residues. V gave up 4 bases and J gave up 1 base; unmatched junction bases: 5. Germline V gene sequence: CDR1 SGHVS, CDR2 FNYEAQ. The CDR3 DNA reads as TGTGCCAGCAGCTGGAGGACAGGGTCCCAAGAGACCCAGTACTTC. This codes for CASSWRTGSQETQYF.

This clone is a singleton in its sample. The V and J genes are TRBV5-4 and TRBJ1-2, with D unresolved. V lost 4 bases, J lost 4 bases, and 17 bases lay in between. Germline V gives CDR1 SGHNT, CDR2 YYREEE (reference sequence). This CDR3 has 15 amino acids. CDR3 region: CASSIDPGSLYGYTF. CDR3 coding DNA: TGTGCCAGCAGCATCGATCCGGGATCTCTCTATGGCTACACCTTC.

This clone is a singleton in its sample. J is TRBJ2-7 and V is TRBV4-1; 8 nucleotides align to TRBD2. The germline gives CDR1 MGHRA, CDR2 YSYEKL. The CDR3 length is 15 residues. J lost 3 bases, V lost 3 bases, and 7 bases had no gene match. Here the CDR3 DNA reads TGCGCCAGCAGCCAGACGACGGGGGGGCGCTACGAGCAGTACTTC. Translating gives CASSQTTGGRYEQYF.

The chain recombines TRBV5-1 with TRBJ1-5; 8 bases fit TRBD1. The CDR3 is 16 residues long. Germline CDR1 and CDR2: SGHRS and YFSETQ. The trim removed 0 bases at V and 2 bases at J, leaving 4 bases unmatched. CDR3 protein: CASSLEETGGNQPQHF. The CDR3, as DNA: TGCGCCAGCAGCTTGGAGGAGACAGGGGGCAATCAGCCCCAGCATTTT.

DNA of the CDR3: TGTGCCATTGGACAGGGGAACACTGAAGCTTTCTTT. Translating it yields CAIGQGNTEAFF. This sequence joins TRBV10-3 and TRBJ1-1; TRBD1 matches at 8 bases. The CDR3 is 12 amino acids. J gave up 1 base and V 9 bases, and 1 base lay outside the gene matches. The germline CDR1 and CDR2 sequences are ENHRY and SYGVKD.

The gene calls are TRBV12-5 and TRBJ1-2; D gene ambiguous. Germline CDR1 and CDR2: LGHNT and FRNRAP. With 5 bases removed from V and 4 bases from J, the gap between germline ends came to 11 bases. The CDR3 sequence is 13 residues long. The CDR3 nucleotides read TGTGCTAGTGGTACAGAACTGGGCTATGGCTACACCTTC. Translating gives CASGTELGYGYTF.

For the CDR3, the DNA is TGTGCCAGCAGCAACAGGGGTGAAAAACTGTTTTTT. Translation: CASSNRGEKLFF. The gene calls are TRBV6-5 and TRBJ1-4, with 7 bases identical to TRBD1. V shed 6 bases and J 7 bases; nucleotides not matched to a gene: 2. Germline CDR1 is MNHEY and CDR2 is SVGAGI. The CDR3 has 12 amino acids.

The chain employs TRBV14 and TRBJ2-5; 11 nucleotides agree with TRBD1. The CDR3 sequence is 14 residues long. V was clipped by 4 bases and J by 3 bases; unmatched bases: 1. The germline gives CDR1 SGHDN, CDR2 FVKESK. The CDR3 DNA is TGTGCCAGCAGCCGGGACAGGGGGAAAGAGACCCAGTACTTC. Residues: CASSRDRGKETQYF. The full variable domain, completed using reference TRBV14 and TRBJ2-5, is EAGVTQFPSHSVIEKGQTVTLRCDPISGHDNLYWYRRVMGKEIKFLLHFVKESKQDESGMPNNRFLAERTGGTYSTLKVQPAELEDSGVYFCASSRDRGKETQYFGPGTRLLVL.

The chain is built from TRBV9 and TRBJ2-2, with D maybe TRBD2 (6 bases). Trimming pared 1 base from V and 4 bases from J, leaving 11 bases between. The CDR3 loop spans 15 amino acids. From germline, CDR1 is SGDLS and CDR2 YYNGEE. CDR3 residues: CASSVSPGLTGELFF. For the CDR3, the DNA is TGTGCCAGCAGCGTATCACCGGGACTCACCGGGGAGCTGTTTTTT.

The chain employs TRBV19 and TRBJ2-3; 8 nucleotides agree with TRBD2. The J segment lost 4 bases and the V segment lost 5 bases, leaving 5 bases of the junction unmatched. This CDR3 spans 14 amino acids. Germline values: CDR1 LNHDA, CDR2 SQIVND (reference sequence). CDR3: CASSQSGGADTQYF. CDR3 in DNA: TGTGCCAGTAGTCAAAGCGGGGGCGCAGATACGCAGTATTTT.

CDR3 sequence reads: CASSSGGWGLDTGELFF. CDR3 nucleotides: TGTGCCAGCAGCTCCGGGGGTTGGGGTCTCGACACCGGGGAGCTGTTTTTT. The chain is built from TRBV11-3 and TRBJ2-2; D possibly corresponds to TRBD2 (6 bases). Germline assignment: CDR1 SGHNT and CDR2 YENEEA. Trimming took 4 bases from V and 3 from J, leaving 18 bases between them. The CDR3 length is 17 residues.

The chain carries TRBV2 and TRBJ1-6, with a weak D call TRBD1 (5 bases). This CDR3 spans 15 amino acids. V lost 1 base and J 7 bases, leaving 11 bases between the germline ends. Germline loops: CDR1 SNHLY, CDR2 FYNNEI. Here the CDR3 DNA reads TGTGCCAGCAGTGAAGTGGCAGGGATGAATTCACCCCTCCACTTT. Protein product: CASSEVAGMNSPLHF.

CDR3 residues: CASSQDQGRPIGYTF. Written as DNA, the CDR3 is TGCGCCAGCAGCCAAGACCAGGGCAGGCCCATTGGCTACACCTTC. V and J are TRBV4-3 and TRBJ1-2, with D tentatively TRBD1 (5 bases). This CDR3 is 15 amino acids long. CDR1 LGHNA and CDR2 YSLEER come from the germline V gene. Between the trimmed V and J ends, which lost 0 bases and 7 bases, there was a span of 15 bases.

The chain joins TRBV19 to TRBJ2-5; D remains unclear. V was cut by 1 base and J by 3 bases, with 9 bases left in between. Germline CDR1 is LNHDA and CDR2 is SQIVND (reference sequence). The CDR3 runs 14 residues. The CDR3, as DNA: TGTGCCAGTAGTATAGCGTCTAGAGAAGAGACCCAGTACTTC. Translated, it gives CASSIASREETQYF.

V gene TRBV18 combines with J gene TRBJ2-3, with a tentative D call TRBD1 (6 bases). This CDR3 is built from 13 residues. Trimming took 5 bases from V and 3 from J, leaving 9 bases between them. Germline loops: CDR1 KGHSH, CDR2 LQKENI. The CDR3 region has the DNA TGTGCCAGCTCAGGGGGCGCAACAGATACGCAGTATTTT. Translated, it gives CASSGGATDTQYF.

The chain recombines TRBV6-1 with TRBJ1-4, with D uncertain. The CDR3 runs to 12 residues. V was trimmed by 9 bases and J by 4 bases, leaving 9 bases between them. Germline assignment: CDR1 MNHNS and CDR2 SASEGT. The CDR3 DNA sequence: TGTGCCAGTGGAGGAGTTAATGAAAAACTGTTTTTT. It is translated as CASGGVNEKLFF.

On this clone: One junction end disagrees with the germline gene, perhaps due to a read error. This rearrangement joins TRBV29-1 to TRBJ1-1; 8 nucleotides match TRBD1. Germline CDR1 is SQVTM and CDR2 is ANQGSEA. The CDR3 consists of 12 residues. CDR3 amino acids: CSASTGAGEASF. CDR3 nucleotide sequence: TGCAGCGCCTCGACAGGGGCGGGAGAAGCTTCCTTT.

The chain is built from TRBV4-3 and TRBJ2-1; TRBD1 agrees at 11 bases. The germline gives CDR1 LGHNA, CDR2 YSLEER. The V and J ends lost 8 bases and 7 bases, in that order; junction bases with no gene match: 7. This CDR3 contains 14 residues. CDR3 in DNA: TGCGCCAGCGCGTCCGGGACAGGGGGAAATGAGCAGTTCTTC. Translating it yields CASASGTGGNEQFF.

The chain uses TRBV6-6 and TRBJ2-5; 7 positions match TRBD1. Germline CDR1 MNHNY, CDR2 SVGAGI (reference sequence). The length of the CDR3 is 16 residues. V shed 0 bases, J shed 1 base, and the junction held 5 bases outside the gene matches. The CDR3 sequence: CASSYSNPGGQETQYF. DNA for the CDR3: TGTGCCAGCAGTTACTCGAATCCAGGGGGCCAAGAGACCCAGTACTTC.

The rearrangement links TRBV19 to TRBJ2-6; a weak D match, TRBD1 (5 bases). Germline assignment: CDR1 LNHDA and CDR2 SQIVND (reference sequence). V lost 4 bases, J lost 0 bases, and 16 bases lay in between. The CDR3 runs to 18 residues. CDR3 protein: CASSTGHLLGSGANVLTF. For the CDR3, the DNA is TGTGCCAGTAGTACTGGACACCTTTTGGGCTCTGGGGCCAACGTCCTGACTTTC. The whole variable domain, remainder taken from reference TRBV19 and TRBJ2-6, is DGGITQSPKYLFRKEGQNVTLSCEQNLNHDAMYWYRQDPGQGLRLIYYSQIVNDFQKGDIAEGYSVSREKKESFPLTVTSAQKNPTAFYLCASSTGHLLGSGANVLTFGAGSRLTVL.

The rearrangement links TRBV7-2 to TRBJ1-2, with 7 bases lining up with TRBD1. The CDR3 covers 16 residues. J gave up 1 base and V 6 bases, and 11 bases lay outside the gene matches. Germline V lookup: CDR1 SGHTA, CDR2 FQGNSA. CDR3 nucleotides: TGTGCCAGCAGACCAGGGGGTTCCCCGTTTAACTATGGCTACACCTTC. Amino acid sequence: CASRPGGSPFNYGYTF.

The rearrangement uses TRBV5-5 and TRBJ1-5; no clear D. Germline CDR1 SGHKS, CDR2 YYEKEE (reference sequence). This CDR3 comprises 14 residues. The V and J ends lost 0 bases and 1 base respectively, with 5 bases between them. Written as DNA, the CDR3 is TGTGCCAGCAGCTTGGCACAAAGCAATCAGCCCCAGCATTTT. Residues: CASSLAQSNQPQHF.

V gene TRBV30 combines with J gene TRBJ1-4; TRBD1 is a possible D gene (6 bases). The CDR3 has 17 amino acids. From germline, CDR1 is GTSNPN and CDR2 SVGIG (reference sequence). Trimming pared 3 bases from V and 3 bases from J, leaving 20 bases between. CDR3 in amino acids: CAWRVNRASMANEKLFF. CDR3 coding DNA: TGTGCCTGGAGAGTCAACAGGGCATCGATGGCTAATGAAAAACTGTTTTTT.

The CDR3 loop reads CASSFILGGETQYF. CDR3 DNA sequence: TGCGCCAGCAGCTTCATATTAGGGGGAGAGACCCAGTACTTC. This chain joins TRBV5-1 and TRBJ2-5; weak D call: TRBD1 (6 bases). This CDR3 contains 14 residues. Per the germline V gene, CDR1 is SGHRS and CDR2 is YFSETQ. V lost 2 bases to trimming and J lost 4 bases, with 12 bases between them.

This rearrangement joins TRBV4-3 to TRBJ2-7, with D tentatively TRBD1 (5 bases). The germline V gene has CDR1 LGHNA and CDR2 YSLEER. V shed 3 bases and J shed 9 bases, with 21 bases lying between them. This CDR3 is built from 15 residues. The CDR3 DNA reads as TGCGCCAGCAGCCAGCATACAGGAGACTCCTCATTGCAGTACTTC. It yields the protein CASSQHTGDSSLQYF.

The chain couples TRBV19 to TRBJ2-5; 9 positions match TRBD1. Germline V lookup: CDR1 LNHDA, CDR2 SQIVND (reference sequence). Germline trimming cut 4 bases from V and 6 bases from J; bases unmatched to any gene: 6. The CDR3 loop spans 14 amino acids. This chain's CDR3 is CASSTRQGVKTQYF. The CDR3 DNA follows: TGTGCCAGTAGTACTAGACAGGGGGTAAAGACCCAGTACTTC.

The chain combines TRBV18 with TRBJ1-1; 10 bases are a match to TRBD1. CDR3 length: 17 amino acids. J lost 5 bases, V lost 6 bases, and 15 bases had no gene match. Germline-derived CDR1 and CDR2 are KGHSH and LQKENI. CDR3 DNA sequence: TGTGCCAGCTCCCTTTCGTTTTCGGGACAGGGGAATACTGAAGCTTTCTTT. Translation gives CASSLSFSGQGNTEAFF.

The gene calls are TRBV5-4 and TRBJ2-5; D possibly corresponds to TRBD1 (6 bases). V lost 0 bases and J 0 bases, leaving 6 bases between the germline ends. This CDR3 contains 14 residues. Germline V gene lookup returns CDR1 SGHNT and CDR2 YYREEE (reference sequence). CDR3 DNA: TGTGCCAGCAGCTTGGGGACAGACCAAGAGACCCAGTACTTC. Translating gives CASSLGTDQETQYF.

This rearrangement joins TRBV5-1 to TRBJ1-1, with 8 bases lining up with TRBD1. V was clipped by 8 bases and J by 0 bases; unmatched bases: 3. Looked up from germline, CDR1 is SGHRS and CDR2 is YFSETQ. This CDR3 has 13 amino acids. This CDR3 is CASSDRVNTEAFF. CDR3 DNA sequence: TGCGCCAGTTCGGACAGGGTGAACACTGAAGCTTTCTTT.

The CDR3 nucleotides are TGTGCCAGCAGCCCCCGGGGGGGCAAGATGTACGAGCAGTACTTC. Its protein is CASSPRGGKMYEQYF. The chain uses TRBV6-5 and TRBJ2-7; TRBD2 aligns across 8 bases. Germline lookup yields CDR1 MNHEY and CDR2 SVGAGI. Unmatched junction bases numbered 11, after V lost 6 bases and J lost 4 bases. The CDR3 extends over 15 amino acids.